The sequence of this TCR beta chain was determined in a study of early T cells in non-severe SARS-CoV-2 infection. Study-wide context: The authors sequenced bulk RNA from unsorted whole blood, leaving chains unpaired.

This clonotype was counted between two and nine times. The target antigen is unknown. The CDR3 totals 16 residues. The germline gives CDR1 MNHEY, CDR2 SMNVEV (reference sequence). Losses at the gene ends were 5 bases for V and 3 bases for J; bases not matched to a gene: 10. The TCR library protocol attached unique molecular identifiers to the individual cDNA molecules. TCRdb processed the 5' RACE reads anew with MiXCR; each CDR3 protein has one entry. Of 100,000 to 150,000 distinct CDR3 sequences in the sample, more than 12% were seen once. Overall study results and limits: Matching results from VDJdb favored anti-spike CD8 responses, leaving private and CD4 specificities undetected.

The gene calls are TRBV27 and TRBJ1-5, with TRBD1 matching over 7 bases. The receptor was derived from an adult who was a healthcare worker with PCR-confirmed SARS-CoV-2 infection or an uninfected control (not recorded which). Sequenced input: whole blood. The CDR3 loop reads CASSPQGTAYNQPQHF. CDR3 DNA: TGTGCCAGCAGTCCCCAAGGGACAGCCTACAATCAGCCCCAGCATTTT.